These 20 T cell receptor beta chains originate from one sample sequenced in a study of blood T cells in healthy people across ages. A second PCR, run for about 7 to 11 cycles, used a sample-barcoded 5' primer plus a J-beta primer mix. TCRdb fed the 5' RACE reads into MiXCR, producing one record per CDR3 protein. The profile shows 1.5 million to 1.9 million distinct CDR3 sequences, approximately 39% of them singletons. The sample was blood. All receptors derive from a woman under 30 in good health.

The CDR3 loop reads CASSGLGISYNEQFF. As DNA, the CDR3 is TGTGCCAGCAGTGGACTAGGAATCTCCTACAATGAGCAGTTCTTC. This chain joins TRBV28 and TRBJ2-1; TRBD2 matches 7 bases. This CDR3 has 15 amino acids. Trimming at V came to 5 bases and at J to 0 bases, leaving 4 bases not matched to a gene. Per the germline V gene, CDR1 is MDHEN and CDR2 is SYDVKM.

This clonotype was seen a few times. J is TRBJ2-2 and V is TRBV20-1; perhaps TRBD1 as D (6 bases). V was trimmed by 3 bases and J by 6 bases, leaving 14 bases between them. The CDR3 spans 14 residues. Looked up from germline, CDR1 is DFQATT and CDR2 is SNEGSKA (reference sequence). The CDR3 DNA is TGCAGTGCTAGTGGCCAGGGGATTGCCGGGGAGCTGTTTTTT. Translation: CSASGQGIAGELFF.

The V gene is TRBV4-3, the J gene TRBJ2-3; TRBD2 aligns across 9 bases. The germline CDR1 and CDR2 sequences are LGHNA and YSLEER. This CDR3 spans 18 amino acids. The trim removed 0 bases at V and 3 bases at J, leaving 10 bases unmatched. CDR3 in DNA: TGCGCCAGCAGCCAAGATCTTCGAGCGGGGGGTGGGACAGATACGCAGTATTTT. This translates into CASSQDLRAGGGTDTQYF.

Only a few counts were recorded for this clonotype. The chain couples TRBV11-2 to TRBJ2-1; D unclear. The CDR3 is 14 amino acids. Trimming removed 2 bases at V and 8 bases at J, with 13 bases between. The germline CDR1 and CDR2 sequences are SGHAT and FQNNGV. The CDR3 loop reads CASSLWRHGDEQFF. The DNA for the CDR3 is TGTGCCAGCAGCTTATGGCGGCATGGGGATGAGCAGTTCTTC.

The CDR3 bases are TGCAGTGCTAAGGACGAACGTAACTATGGCTACACCTTC. Its translation is CSAKDERNYGYTF. This chain connects TRBV20-1 to TRBJ1-2; D gene unclear. Germline CDR1 is DFQATT and CDR2 is SNEGSKA (reference sequence). This CDR3 contains 13 residues. Trimming shortened V by 4 bases and J by 1 base, and 10 bases separated the two germline ends.

This clonotype was observed a handful of times. The chain joins TRBV10-3 to TRBJ2-5; D gene uncertain. This CDR3 contains 11 residues. CDR1 is ENHRY, CDR2 SYGVKD, per germline. Trimming left V 5 bases short and J 5 bases short, with 6 bases between. The CDR3 sequence is CAISSRETQYF. The DNA for the CDR3 is TGTGCCATCAGTAGCAGGGAGACCCAGTACTTC.

The chain links TRBV7-3 to TRBJ2-1; possible D gene TRBD1, 5 bases. The V end lost 5 bases, the J end lost 9 bases, and 17 bases lay between the germline ends. The CDR3 loop spans 14 amino acids. CDR1 SGHTA and CDR2 FQGTGA come from the germline V gene. The CDR3 protein is CASSVLSGQAEQFF. Written as DNA, the CDR3 is TGTGCCAGCAGCGTATTGTCAGGGCAGGCTGAGCAGTTCTTC.

This clonotype was counted a few times. V is TRBV20-1 and J is TRBJ2-4, with TRBD2 matching over 14 bases. The J call may not be correct, given that the DNA end is closer to TRBJ2-5. The CDR3 has 16 residues. Per the germline V gene, CDR1 is DFQATT and CDR2 is SNEGSKA (reference sequence). CDR3 nucleotide sequence: TGCAGTGCTCCCCGACTAGCGGGGGGGCTCTGGGAGACCCAGTACTTC. Its protein product is CSAPRLAGGLWETQYF.

The CDR3, as DNA: TGCAGTGCTAGAGTTCAGAGGAACACTGAAGCTTTCTTT. It encodes CSARVQRNTEAFF. This chain uses TRBV20-1 with TRBJ1-1; no clear D. Germline lookup yields CDR1 DFQATT and CDR2 SNEGSKA (reference sequence). Trimming pared 1 base from V and 1 base from J, leaving 7 bases between. CDR3 length: 13 residues.

This clonotype occurred a few times. The V and J genes are TRBV29-1 and TRBJ1-2, with a tentative D call TRBD1 (6 bases). Trimming shortened V by 7 bases and J by 4 bases, and 19 bases separated the two germline ends. This CDR3 spans 14 amino acids. Germline CDR1 is SQVTM and CDR2 is ANQGSEA. The CDR3 spells CSADYGQTVYGYTF. CDR3 in DNA: TGCAGCGCTGACTATGGACAGACCGTCTATGGCTACACCTTC. Full variable domain (missing parts from reference TRBV29-1 and TRBJ1-2): SAVISQKPSRDICQRGTSLTIQCQVDSQVTMMFWYRQQPGQSLTLIATANQGSEATYESGFVIDKFPISRPNLTFSTLTVSNMSPEDSSIYLCSADYGQTVYGYTFGSGTRLTVV.

This chain links TRBV5-4 with TRBJ1-1; TRBD1 aligns across 11 bases. V shed 4 bases, J shed 1 base, and the junction held 6 bases outside the gene matches. Germline V gives CDR1 SGHNT, CDR2 YYREEE (reference sequence). The CDR3 has 16 amino acids. The DNA of the CDR3 is TGTGCCAGCAGCCCGGACAGGGGGCGAACGAACACTGAAGCTTTCTTT. This codes for CASSPDRGRTNTEAFF. The variable domain in full, completed from reference TRBV5-4 and TRBJ1-1, reads ETGVTQSPTHLIKTRGQQVTLRCSSQSGHNTVSWYQQALGQGPQFIFQYYREEENGRGNFPPRFSGLQFPNYSSELNVNALELDDSALYLCASSPDRGRTNTEAFFGQGTRLTVV.

This clonotype was detected ten times or more. The CDR3, as DNA: TGTGCCAGCAGCCAAGCAGAGGGGGAGCAGTACTTC. This gives the protein CASSQAEGEQYF. V usage is TRBV3-1 and J usage is TRBJ2-7, with D perhaps given as TRBD1 or TRBD2 (5 bases each). The CDR3 extends over 12 amino acids. The V end lost 1 base, the J end lost 7 bases, and 8 bases lay between the germline ends. Germline V gene lookup returns CDR1 LGHDT and CDR2 YNNKEL (reference sequence).

This clonotype was detected a few times. The rearrangement links TRBV2 to TRBJ2-3, with TRBD1 identical over 9 bases. The CDR3 loop spans 13 amino acids. The germline V gene encodes CDR1 SNHLY and CDR2 FYNNEI. The trim removed 2 bases at V and 8 bases at J, leaving 2 bases unmatched. The CDR3 sequence: CASSERTGVTQYF. The CDR3 DNA sequence: TGTGCCAGCAGTGAAAGGACAGGGGTTACGCAGTATTTT. The full variable domain, its missing parts supplied by reference TRBV2 and TRBJ2-3, is EPEVTQTPSHQVTQMGQEVILRCVPISNHLYFYWYRQILGQKVEFLVSFYNNEISEKSEIFDDQFSVERPDGSNFTLKIRSTKLEDSAMYFCASSERTGVTQYFGPGTRLTVL.

This chain uses TRBV12-3 or TRBV12-4 with TRBJ2-1; 7 bases align to TRBD1. V lost 5 bases to trimming and J lost 8 bases; unmatched junction nucleotides: 9. The CDR3 is made up of 14 amino acids. In DNA, the CDR3 is TGTGCCAGCAGTAAGACAGGGACCATCCATGAGCAGTTCTTC. As protein: CASSKTGTIHEQFF.

The chain links TRBV28 to TRBJ2-1, with no clear D. Looked up from germline, CDR1 is MDHEN and CDR2 is SYDVKM. The CDR3 length is 13 residues. Deletions cut 0 bases from V and 3 bases from J, with 3 bases between. This chain's CDR3 is CASSLWIYNEQFF. The DNA of the CDR3 is TGTGCCAGCAGTTTATGGATCTACAATGAGCAGTTCTTC.

This clonotype was observed a few times. The chain carries TRBV29-1 and TRBJ2-5; 7 positions match TRBD1. CDR3 length: 18 residues. Germline values: CDR1 SQVTM, CDR2 ANQGSEA. The V gene end was trimmed by 5 bases and the J gene end by 1 base; junction bases not matched to a gene: 19. This chain's CDR3 is CSVHQGVSANPTQETQYF. CDR3 coding DNA: TGCAGCGTTCACCAGGGGGTAAGCGCTAACCCAACCCAAGAGACCCAGTACTTC.

This clonotype has only a few counts. The rearrangement uses TRBV11-2 and TRBJ2-1; D gene uncertain. The ends were cut back, 0 bases at V and 0 bases at J, with 9 bases in the middle. CDR1 and CDR2 (germline): SGHAT, FQNNGV. This CDR3 is 16 amino acids long. The CDR3 DNA reads TGTGCCAGCAGCTTAGAGCTACCGAGCTCCTACAATGAGCAGTTCTTC. Its translation is CASSLELPSSYNEQFF.

This sequence joins TRBV12-3 or TRBV12-4 and TRBJ2-1; TRBD2 agrees at 10 bases. Trimming removed 6 bases from V and 2 bases from J; junction bases left unmatched: 4. The CDR3 extends over 15 amino acids. CDR3 DNA: TGTGCCAGCAGCACTAGCGGGGTCCCCTACAATGAGCAGTTCTTC. Amino acid sequence: CASSTSGVPYNEQFF.

This chain connects TRBV27 to TRBJ2-1; TRBD2 matches 8 bases. The V gene's germline CDR1 is MNHEY and CDR2 SMNVEV (reference sequence). Trimming cost V 2 bases and J 0 bases; bases outside gene matches: 12. The CDR3 covers 19 residues. Here the CDR3 DNA reads TGTGCCAGCAGTTTAAGTCGAGCGGGGGCCGATAGCTCCTACAATGAGCAGTTCTTC. As protein: CASSLSRAGADSSYNEQFF.

CDR3 sequence: CASTSGALYEQYF. CDR3 nucleotides: TGTGCCAGTACTAGCGGGGCGCTCTACGAGCAGTACTTC. V gene TRBV25-1 combines with J gene TRBJ2-7; 10 bases line up with TRBD2. CDR1 MGHDK and CDR2 SYGVNS come from the germline V gene. The CDR3 totals 13 residues. After removal of 9 bases from V and 3 bases from J, the junction contained 5 bases not matched to a gene.